This T cell receptor beta chain was observed in a study of molecular identifiers for immune sequencing clone quantification. At least ten counts were recorded for this clonotype. V dropped 11 bases and J dropped 5; count of bases not matched to a gene: 9. This CDR3 is built from 14 residues. The germline CDR1 and CDR2 sequences are SNHLY and FYNNEI. TCRdb re-called the PCR reads through MiXCR, storing one row per CDR3 protein. The profile shows more than 95,000 distinct CDR3 sequences, roughly a quarter of them singletons. This receptor was taken from a human donor in good health. Some libraries in this study had Jurkat cell RNA spiked in. The gene calls are TRBV2 and TRBJ2-3; the match to TRBD1 covers 11 bases. Sequencing input: naive CD8+ T cells from blood, with Jurkat cell RNA spiked in. The subset is: FACS-sorted CD8+CD4-CCR7+CD45RA+ naive T cells. The CDR3 is CAGLDRGRGDTQYF. In DNA form, the CDR3 reads TGTGCCGGCCTGGACAGGGGGCGGGGAGATACGCAGTATTTT.